A single sample gave rise to the 27 T cell receptor beta chains below, sequenced in a study of CD8 T cells in Susac syndrome. The RNA input was about 0.45 to 1 ug, and it was reverse transcribed with random hexamers. TCRdb called the immunoSEQ multiplex PCR reads again in MiXCR, with one record for every CDR3 protein. The sample carries about 130,000 distinct CDR3 sequences, about 90% recorded once. The sample was CD8+ T cells from PBMCs. These receptors all come from a human donor with multiple sclerosis.

The J gene is TRBJ1-1, the V gene TRBV5-1; 10 bases map to TRBD1. Trimming took 4 bases from V and 5 from J; bases not matched to a gene: 5. CDR1 is SGHRS, CDR2 YFSETQ, per germline. This CDR3 comprises 14 residues. The DNA of the CDR3 is TGCGCCAGCAGCAAGACAGGGGGCATTACTGAAGCTTTCTTT. This codes for CASSKTGGITEAFF.

The count of this clonotype is one. CDR3 in amino acids: CASSQDELAGLTGELFF. The CDR3 DNA reads TGTGCCAGCAGCCAAGATGAACTAGCGGGCCTCACCGGGGAGCTGTTTTTT. This chain uses TRBV3-1 with TRBJ2-2; 9 bases map to TRBD2. V lost 0 bases, J lost 4 bases, and 6 bases stayed unmatched. The CDR3 contains 17 residues. CDR1 and CDR2 (germline): LGHDT, YNNKEL (reference sequence).

J is TRBJ2-7 and V is TRBV27; the match to TRBD2 covers 7 bases. The J segment lost 7 bases and the V segment lost 5 bases, leaving 5 bases of the junction unmatched. This CDR3 is 12 amino acids long. Germline V gives CDR1 MNHEY, CDR2 SMNVEV (reference sequence). CDR3 sequence reads: CASSTGGVEQYF. CDR3 DNA sequence: TGTGCCAGCAGTACTGGGGGGGTAGAGCAGTACTTC.

CDR3 amino acids: CAWTVGSGKAFF. DNA for the CDR3: TGTGCCTGGACCGTAGGGTCGGGCAAAGCTTTCTTT. V usage is TRBV30 and J usage is TRBJ1-1; D is unresolved. Germline V CDR1 and CDR2: GTSNPN, SVGIG (reference sequence). Trimming left V 4 bases short and J 9 bases short, with 15 bases between. The CDR3 has 12 residues.

The chain employs TRBV2 and TRBJ2-3; D not resolved. V lost 8 bases to trimming and J lost 6 bases, with 6 bases between them. In germline, CDR1 is SNHLY, CDR2 FYNNEI. The CDR3 is made up of 10 amino acids. CDR3 DNA sequence: TGTGCCAGCGAGTTCGATACGCAGTATTTT. It yields the protein CASEFDTQYF.

The J gene is TRBJ2-7, the V gene TRBV29-1; 10 nucleotides line up with TRBD1. CDR1 is SQVTM, CDR2 ANQGSEA, per germline. Germline trimming cut 6 bases from V and 7 bases from J; bases unmatched to any gene: 12. CDR3 length: 14 amino acids. This CDR3 is CSVRGTGDSWEQYF. CDR3 coding DNA: TGCAGCGTCCGAGGGACAGGGGATTCTTGGGAGCAGTACTTC.

This clonotype was observed a single time. The J gene is TRBJ2-1, the V gene TRBV29-1; 10 nucleotides agree with TRBD2. The CDR3 covers 13 residues. Germline values: CDR1 SQVTM, CDR2 ANQGSEA. V dropped 5 bases and J dropped 9; count of bases not matched to a gene: 7. CDR3 sequence reads: CSVPPSGSSEQFF. The CDR3 DNA reads as TGCAGCGTTCCACCTAGCGGGAGCAGTGAGCAGTTCTTC.

The chain has TRBV18 and TRBJ2-3; no reliable D call. The CDR3 has 12 residues. Deletions cut 1 base from V and 7 bases from J, with 6 bases between. Looked up from germline, CDR1 is KGHSH and CDR2 is LQKENI. For the CDR3, the DNA is TGTGCCAGCTCACCACTCGTAAATACGCAGTATTTT. Translated, it gives CASSPLVNTQYF.

V and J are TRBV4-1 and TRBJ2-1, with TRBD2 identical over 10 bases. The ends lost 1 base at V and 7 bases at J; junction bases unmatched: 7. Looked up from germline, CDR1 is MGHRA and CDR2 is YSYEKL. The CDR3 has 16 residues. The CDR3 is CASSQASGSKRNEQFF. CDR3 nucleotide sequence: TGCGCCAGCAGCCAAGCTAGCGGGAGTAAGAGAAATGAGCAGTTCTTC.

This clonotype was seen just once. The V and J genes are TRBV2 and TRBJ2-1, with TRBD2 matching 10 bases. The junction had 4 bases not matched to a gene; V was cut back by 3 bases and J by 5 bases. This CDR3 region has 15 residues. Germline V gene lookup returns CDR1 SNHLY and CDR2 FYNNEI. CDR3 sequence reads: CASSDRTSGNNEQFF. CDR3 in DNA: TGTGCCAGCAGTGACCGGACTAGCGGAAACAATGAGCAGTTCTTC.

This chain uses TRBV7-9 with TRBJ2-3; 7 nucleotides match TRBD1. The J segment lost 2 bases and the V segment lost 6 bases, leaving 8 bases of the junction unmatched. Germline V gives CDR1 SEHNR, CDR2 FQNEAQ (reference sequence). CDR3 length: 15 residues. CDR3 region: CASSDRVGLTDTQYF. In DNA, the CDR3 is TGTGCCAGCAGTGACAGGGTCGGTCTCACAGATACGCAGTATTTT.

The chain couples TRBV16 to TRBJ1-1, with a weak D call TRBD1 (5 bases). Between the trimmed V and J ends, which lost 0 bases and 2 bases, there was a span of 10 bases. The CDR3 has 15 amino acids. From germline, CDR1 is KGHSY and CDR2 FQNENV. The CDR3 sequence is CASSQSGGGNTEAFF. In nucleotides, the CDR3 is TGTGCCAGCAGCCAATCTGGGGGGGGTAACACTGAAGCTTTCTTT.

The chain joins TRBV2 to TRBJ1-1, with 9 bases aligning to TRBD1. CDR1 and CDR2 from the germline V gene are SNHLY and FYNNEI. Trimming took 5 bases from V and 4 from J; bases not matched to a gene: 5. CDR3 size: 14 residues. The CDR3 protein is CASSRDRGSTEAFF. The CDR3 coding sequence is TGTGCCAGCAGTCGAGACAGGGGGAGCACTGAAGCTTTCTTT.

This chain links TRBV19 with TRBJ1-5; no definite D call. Germline assignment: CDR1 LNHDA and CDR2 SQIVND (reference sequence). This CDR3 has 15 residues. The V end lost 7 bases, the J end lost 0 bases, and 13 bases lay between the germline ends. This chain's CDR3 is CASTEYYDSNQPQHF. In DNA, the CDR3 is TGTGCCAGTACTGAATATTATGATAGCAATCAGCCCCAGCATTTT.

The rearrangement joins TRBV24-1 to TRBJ2-1; TRBD2 aligns across 8 bases. The CDR3 runs 16 residues. CDR1 KGHDR and CDR2 SFDVKD come from the germline V gene. The V gene end was trimmed by 7 bases and the J gene end by 2 bases; junction bases not matched to a gene: 9. CDR3 in DNA: TGTGCCACCAGCCCCGCGGGGGGAGGGCCCTACAATGAGCAGTTCTTC. Protein: CATSPAGGGPYNEQFF.

The chain is built from TRBV19 and TRBJ2-1, with D maybe TRBD1 (5 bases). This CDR3 is 15 amino acids long. V gave up 5 bases and J gave up 1 base, with 12 bases separating them. Germline V gives CDR1 LNHDA, CDR2 SQIVND (reference sequence). CDR3 loop: CASSLTKGSYNEQFF. In DNA, the CDR3 is TGTGCCAGTAGTTTGACGAAGGGGTCCTACAATGAGCAGTTCTTC.

J is TRBJ2-7 and V is TRBV6-8; 9 bases map to TRBD1. The CDR3 runs to 13 residues. The V gene's germline CDR1 is MNHGY and CDR2 SAAAGT. V lost 9 bases and J lost 1; bases outside the gene matches: 4. CDR3 protein: CARPGQGSYEQYF. CDR3 nucleotide sequence: TGTGCCAGACCGGGACAGGGTTCCTACGAGCAGTACTTC.

The V and J genes are TRBV27 and TRBJ2-7; 12 bases align to TRBD2. In germline, CDR1 is MNHEY, CDR2 SMNVEV (reference sequence). Trimming took 5 bases from V and 2 from J; bases not matched to a gene: 4. CDR3 length: 15 amino acids. Here the CDR3 reads CASSKGLAGAYEQYF. CDR3 nucleotides: TGTGCCAGCAGTAAGGGACTAGCGGGTGCCTACGAGCAGTACTTC.

The chain uses TRBV13 and TRBJ1-2; D unresolved. From germline, CDR1 is PRHDT and CDR2 FYEKMQ (reference sequence). V was shortened by 5 bases and J by 5 bases, with 9 bases between the two germline ends. The CDR3 length is 12 residues. Written as DNA, the CDR3 is TGTGCCAGCAGCGAAAGGAATTATGGCTACACCTTC. It translates to CASSERNYGYTF. Combining the CDR3 with reference TRBV13 and TRBJ1-2 gives the whole variable domain AAGVIQSPRHLIKEKRETATLKCYPIPRHDTVYWYQQGPGQDPQFLISFYEKMQSDKGSIPDRFSAQQFSDYHSELNMSSLELGDSALYFCASSERNYGYTFGSGTRLTVV.

This clonotype was detected only once. The chain carries TRBV19 and TRBJ2-7, with a weak D call TRBD2 (5 bases). Germline V CDR1 and CDR2: LNHDA, SQIVND (reference sequence). The CDR3 is made up of 13 amino acids. V lost 3 bases to trimming and J lost 4 bases, with 10 bases between them. In DNA form, the CDR3 reads TGTGCCAGTAGTATTTTTGAGGGTTACGAGCAGTACTTC. Its protein is CASSIFEGYEQYF.

V and J are TRBV30 and TRBJ2-1, with 10 positions matching TRBD2. The CDR3 is made up of 15 amino acids. V gave up 0 bases and J gave up 4 bases; unmatched junction bases: 3. Germline V CDR1 and CDR2: GTSNPN, SVGIG (reference sequence). The CDR3 nucleotides are TGTGCCTGGAGTGTTATAGCGGGAGGATACAATGAGCAGTTCTTC. This codes for CAWSVIAGGYNEQFF.

The chain joins TRBV5-4 to TRBJ2-1; D is possibly TRBD2 (7 bases). The V gene lost 2 bases and the J gene lost 6 bases, with 15 bases spanning the gap. The germline gives CDR1 SGHNT, CDR2 YYREEE (reference sequence). CDR3 length: 15 amino acids. The chain's CDR3 is CASSFRPGGSNEQFF. CDR3 nucleotides: TGTGCCAGCAGCTTTAGGCCGGGGGGCAGCAATGAGCAGTTCTTC.

The chain couples TRBV15 to TRBJ2-7; D gene ambiguous. Germline lookup yields CDR1 LNHNV and CDR2 YYDKDF (reference sequence). This CDR3 region has 15 residues. The V and J ends lost 5 bases and 2 bases respectively, with 16 bases between them. The CDR3 loop reads CATSAPSKEAYEQYF. In DNA form, the CDR3 reads TGTGCCACCAGCGCTCCGTCTAAGGAAGCCTACGAGCAGTACTTC.

This chain joins TRBV25-1 and TRBJ2-1; no reliable D call. The CDR3 contains 15 residues. Trimming removed 7 bases at V and 0 bases at J, with 13 bases between. The germline CDR1 and CDR2 sequences are MGHDK and SYGVNS. This CDR3 is CASTSSLSSYNEQFF. The CDR3 region has the DNA TGTGCCAGCACTAGTAGCCTTAGCTCCTACAATGAGCAGTTCTTC.

This clonotype showed up just once. The genes are TRBV5-6 and TRBJ2-7; the match to TRBD1 covers 7 bases. V dropped 3 bases and J dropped 6; count of bases not matched to a gene: 12. This CDR3 has 15 residues. The germline V gene encodes CDR1 SGHDT and CDR2 YYEEEE. CDR3 protein: CASSSSDREMSEQYF. DNA for the CDR3: TGTGCCAGCAGCTCCTCCGACAGGGAAATGAGCGAGCAGTACTTC.

The chain carries TRBV12-3 or TRBV12-4 and TRBJ2-7; 8 bases fit TRBD2. The junction had 3 bases not matched to a gene; V was cut back by 3 bases and J by 2 bases. CDR3 size: 14 residues. CDR3: CASSFSGTAYEQYF. The CDR3 coding sequence is TGTGCCAGCAGTTTTAGCGGGACCGCCTACGAGCAGTACTTC.

The J gene is TRBJ1-1, the V gene TRBV2, with TRBD1 as a possible D gene (5 bases). This CDR3 region has 13 residues. Deletions cut 4 bases from V and 4 bases from J, with 10 bases between. The germline CDR1 and CDR2 sequences are SNHLY and FYNNEI. The CDR3 DNA sequence: TGTGCCAGCAGTGGGGAGGGGTCCACTGAAGCTTTCTTT. Encoded protein: CASSGEGSTEAFF. The full variable domain, completed using reference TRBV2 and TRBJ1-1, is EPEVTQTPSHQVTQMGQEVILRCVPISNHLYFYWYRQILGQKVEFLVSFYNNEISEKSEIFDDQFSVERPDGSNFTLKIRSTKLEDSAMYFCASSGEGSTEAFFGQGTRLTVV.